This T cell receptor beta chain was identified in a study of cytomegalovirus exposure and HLA in healthy donors. Whole-study results and caveats: Subsequent analysis revealed that first-cohort TCR clusters tended to co-occur in the 120 or so validation repertoires. Some TCR beta chains (more than 150 of them) were listed as cytomegalovirus-associated. Specificity for CMV antigens was confirmed in vitro for a few of the CMV-associated chains.

Germline V CDR1 and CDR2: SGHRS, YFSETQ. The CDR3 runs to 15 residues. Unmatched junction bases numbered 6, after V lost 3 bases and J lost 7 bases. Assay: immunoSEQ multiplex PCR; the TCRdb copy retains only in-frame clones and omits some. The sample carries 200,000 to 250,000 clones, about 90% recorded once. With respect to this clone: Its cognate antigen is unknown.

The sequenced material came from PBMCs. The chain carries TRBV5-1 and TRBJ2-1; the match to TRBD1 covers 11 bases. This receptor was taken from a woman in her late teens or twenties in good health and CMV-seronegative. CDR3 protein: CASSSEDRGRNEQFF. In nucleotides, the CDR3 is TGCGCCAGCAGCTCGGAGGACAGGGGGCGAAATGAGCAGTTCTTC.